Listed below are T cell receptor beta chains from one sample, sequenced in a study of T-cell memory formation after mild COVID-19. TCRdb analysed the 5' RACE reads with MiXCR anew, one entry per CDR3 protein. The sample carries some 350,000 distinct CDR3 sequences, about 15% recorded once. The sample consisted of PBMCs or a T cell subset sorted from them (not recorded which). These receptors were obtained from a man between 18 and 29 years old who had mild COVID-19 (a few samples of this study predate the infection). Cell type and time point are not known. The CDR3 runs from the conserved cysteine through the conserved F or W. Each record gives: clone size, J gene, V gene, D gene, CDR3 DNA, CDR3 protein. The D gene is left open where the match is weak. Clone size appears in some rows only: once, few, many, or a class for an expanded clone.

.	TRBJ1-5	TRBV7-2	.	TGTGCCAGCAGGCTACTTTCAGGAGGGCCTCAGCCCCAGCATTTT	CASRLLSGGPQPQHF
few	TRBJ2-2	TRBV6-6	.	TGTGCCAGCAGCCCGGGCGGCAGGTGGAACACCGGGGAGCTGTTTTTT	CASSPGGRWNTGELFF
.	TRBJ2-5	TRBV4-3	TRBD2	TGCGCCAGCAGCCCCTTCAGGGTCTGGGAGGCGGGAGAAGAGACCCAGTACTTC	CASSPFRVWEAGEETQYF
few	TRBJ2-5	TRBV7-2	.	TGTGCCAGCAGCTTAGCGGCCACCCAGTACTTC	CASSLAATQYF
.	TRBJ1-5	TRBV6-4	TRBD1	TGTGCCAGCAGTGACTCTGAGGGACAGGGGCGCCCCCCTAATCAGCCCCAGCATTTT	CASSDSEGQGRPPNQPQHF
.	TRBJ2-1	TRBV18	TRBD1	TGTGCCAGCTCACCACAACAGGGGGCGAGGAATGAGCAGTTCTTC	CASSPQQGARNEQFF
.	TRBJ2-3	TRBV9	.	TGTGCCAGCAGCGTTGGGGACCCCGACACAGATACGCAGTATTTT	CASSVGDPDTDTQYF
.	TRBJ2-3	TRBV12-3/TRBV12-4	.	TGTGCCAGCAGTTTCCTAGTAGGACACGGCACAGATACGCAGTATTTT	CASSFLVGHGTDTQYF
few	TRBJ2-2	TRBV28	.	TGTGCCAGCAGTTTATCGGGGACGAACACCGGGGAGCTGTTTTTT	CASSLSGTNTGELFF
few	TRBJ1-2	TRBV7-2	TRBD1	TGTGCCAGCAGCTTAGGGACAGGGTTAGGCTACACCTTC	CASSLGTGLGYTF
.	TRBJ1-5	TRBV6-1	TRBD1	TGTGCCGGCGCTCAGGACAGGTTAAATCAGCCCCAGCATTTT	CAGAQDRLNQPQHF
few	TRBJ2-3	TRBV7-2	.	TGTGCCAGCAGCTTAGGCTGGACAGATACGCAGTATTTT	CASSLGWTDTQYF
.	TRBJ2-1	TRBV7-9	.	TGTGCCAGCAGCTTCAGACGGGACCCGGAGCAGTTCTTC	CASSFRRDPEQFF
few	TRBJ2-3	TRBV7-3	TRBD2	TGTGCCAGCAGCTTAACTAGCGGGGGGTCCACAGATACGCAGTATTTT	CASSLTSGGSTDTQYF
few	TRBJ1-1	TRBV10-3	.	TGTGCCATCAGTGACCCCTCCCACACTGAAGCTTTCTTT	CAISDPSHTEAFF
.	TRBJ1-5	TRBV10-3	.	TGTGCCATCAGTTTCACAGGGTCTTATAGCAATCAGCCCCAGCATTTT	CAISFTGSYSNQPQHF
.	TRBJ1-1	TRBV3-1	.	TGTGCCAGCAGCCACCGGGACTCGGGATACACTGAAGCTTTCTTT	CASSHRDSGYTEAFF
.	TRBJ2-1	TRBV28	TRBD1	TGTGCCAGCAGAACCGGGACAGCTTACAATGAGCAGTTCTTC	CASRTGTAYNEQFF
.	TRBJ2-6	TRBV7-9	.	TGTGCCAGCAGGCGGGGGCAAACCTCTGGGGCCAACGTCCTGACTTTC	CASRRGQTSGANVLTF
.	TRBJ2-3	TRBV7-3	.	TGTGCCAGCAGCTCCAATTCGGGGGGCCGCACAGATACGCAGTATTTT	CASSSNSGGRTDTQYF
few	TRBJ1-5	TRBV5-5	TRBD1	TGTGCCAGCAGCTTGGCGGGTGCGGGACAGGCCAATCAGCCCCAGCATTTT	CASSLAGAGQANQPQHF
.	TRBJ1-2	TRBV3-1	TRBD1	TGTGCCAGCAGCCATTTACAGGGGTACTACACCTTC	CASSHLQGYYTF
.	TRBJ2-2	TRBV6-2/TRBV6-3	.	TGTGCCAGCAGTCAGACCGGGGTCCGCACCGGGGAGCTGTTTTTT	CASSQTGVRTGELFF
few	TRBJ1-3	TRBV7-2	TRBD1	TGTGCCAGCAGCTCTCGGACAGGGACTGGAAACACCATATATTTT	CASSSRTGTGNTIYF
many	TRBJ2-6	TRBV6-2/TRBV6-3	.	TGTGCCAGCAGTGGGACGGAGAGCTCTGGGGCCAACGTCCTGACTTTC	CASSGTESSGANVLTF
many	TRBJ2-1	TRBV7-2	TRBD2	TGTGCCAGCAGCTTAGCGTTAGCGGGGCACAATGAGCAGTTCTTC	CASSLALAGHNEQFF
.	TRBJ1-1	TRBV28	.	TGTGCCAGCAGGCAGGAGGTCGTCGGCACTGAAGCTTTCTTT	CASRQEVVGTEAFF
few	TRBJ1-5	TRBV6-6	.	TGTGCCAGCGTCCAGACGCTTAGCAATCAGCCCCAGCATTTT	CASVQTLSNQPQHF
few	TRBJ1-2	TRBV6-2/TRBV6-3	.	TGTGCCAGCAGCCCGGCAGGGAATTATGGCTACACCTTC	CASSPAGNYGYTF